This T cell receptor beta chain appears in the sequencing data of a study of cytomegalovirus exposure and HLA in healthy donors. Findings of the study overall: Researchers reported in a later analysis that a missense DCLRE1C variant was tied to TCR beta V- and J-gene trimming.

Trimming cost V 1 base and J 5 bases, with 9 bases left between them. The CDR3 length is 14 residues. The germline V gene encodes CDR1 SEHNR and CDR2 FQNEAQ (reference sequence). This clone has just a few counts. The antigen is not known. Primers for the PCR totalled 60 Vbeta and 13 Jbeta. Original data processing: There were around 77 million unique TCR beta chains by a later count, and approximately 10 million of them were shared. Sequencing used immunoSEQ multiplex PCR; TCRdb keeps in-frame clones, though not all of them. From that table come the V and J calls and clone size; the DNA was used to work out D and trimming. The profile shows some 150,000 clones, approximately 8.9% of them singletons.

The receptor comes from a middle-aged woman in good health and CMV-seropositive. The sequenced material came from PBMCs. This chain links TRBV7-9 with TRBJ1-5, with a tentative D call TRBD1 (6 bases). The CDR3 sequence: CASSLGAGDQPQHF. For the CDR3, the DNA is TGTGCCAGCAGCTTAGGGGCAGGGGATCAGCCCCAGCATTTT.